This section outlines one T cell receptor beta chain sequence together with its context. This sample stems from a study of control samples from healthy donors and cancer patients. Sequencing was performed with immunoSEQ multiplex PCR; in TCRdb, only in-frame clones are kept and a portion is missing. The sample consists of around 55,000 clones, approximately 95% of them appearing once. The sequence came from a woman aged 18-30 years in good health. The specimen sequenced was blood.

The CDR3 here is CASSIPGGNYGYTF. In DNA, the CDR3 is TGTGCCAGTAGTATTCCCGGGGGGAACTATGGCTACACCTTC. This rearrangement joins TRBV19 to TRBJ1-2; D may be TRBD1 (5 bases). The germline V gene encodes CDR1 LNHDA and CDR2 SQIVND (reference sequence). The V gene lost 3 bases and the J gene lost 2 bases, with 10 bases spanning the gap. The CDR3 contains 14 residues.